A single sample is the source of the 27 T cell receptor beta chains below, sequenced in a study of blood T cell repertoires in COVID-19. The table came from immunoSEQ multiplex PCR; TCRdb's copy has only in-frame clones and leaves some out. The table lists tens of thousands of clones, about 86% of them singletons, with 9% to 15% in the top ten. Sequencing used peripheral blood. These receptors were taken from a human donor in a cohort sampled during active COVID-19.

The chain combines TRBV19 with TRBJ1-1; a weak D match, TRBD1 (6 bases). The germline V and J ends were trimmed by 4 bases and 6 bases, with 12 bases remaining between them. CDR3 length equals 13 residues. Germline values: CDR1 LNHDA, CDR2 SQIVND (reference sequence). CDR3 in DNA: TGTGCCAGTAGTAAAAGGGGGACCCCTGAAGCTTTCTTT. This sequence encodes CASSKRGTPEAFF. Looking up the rest from reference TRBV19 and TRBJ1-1 gives the full variable domain: DGGITQSPKYLFRKEGQNVTLSCEQNLNHDAMYWYRQDPGQGLRLIYYSQIVNDFQKGDIAEGYSVSREKKESFPLTVTSAQKNPTAFYLCASSKRGTPEAFFGQGTRLTVV.

The CDR3 spells CASTRRISNQPQHF. The CDR3 coding sequence is TGTGCCAGCACGCGGCGGATTAGCAATCAGCCCCAGCATTTT. V is TRBV2 and J is TRBJ1-5, with unresolved D. V was cut by 7 bases and J by 0 bases, with 10 bases left in between. CDR3 length equals 14 residues. Germline V gives CDR1 SNHLY, CDR2 FYNNEI.

This chain connects TRBV3-1 (or the pseudogene TRBV3-2) to TRBJ1-6; D is possibly TRBD1 (6 bases). CDR3 length: 15 residues. CDR1 and CDR2 (germline): LGHDT, YNNKEL (reference sequence). Trimming left V 0 bases short and J 8 bases short, with 11 bases between. Here the CDR3 reads CASSQDLAGDSPLHF. The CDR3 bases are TGTGCCAGCAGCCAAGATCTGGCAGGGGATTCACCCCTCCACTTT.

This chain connects TRBV30 to TRBJ2-1, with D uncertain. V shed 7 bases and J shed 0 bases, with 13 bases lying between them. Germline CDR1 reads GTSNPN; CDR2 reads SVGIG (reference sequence). The CDR3 extends over 14 amino acids. CDR3 sequence reads: CASLVAYSYNEQFF. The CDR3 DNA follows: TGTGCCTCTTTAGTCGCGTACTCCTACAATGAGCAGTTCTTC.

This clone qualifies as medium-sized. In the same sample, other DNA sequences code for this CDR3. This chain links TRBV18 with TRBJ2-1; 8 bases are shared with TRBD1. Germline values: CDR1 KGHSH, CDR2 LQKENI. This CDR3 has 14 amino acids. The V and J ends lost 6 bases and 3 bases, in that order; junction bases with no gene match: 4. As DNA, the CDR3 is TGTGCCAGCTCCCGGACAGGGTACTACAATGAGCAGTTCTTC. It yields the protein CASSRTGYYNEQFF.

This chain links TRBV3-1 (or the pseudogene TRBV3-2) with TRBJ2-7; no firm D call. The CDR3 has 13 residues. Germline lookup yields CDR1 LGHDT and CDR2 YNNKEL (reference sequence). Trimming took 3 bases from V and 7 from J, leaving 13 bases between them. The CDR3 coding sequence is TGTGCCAGCAGCCACCTGAAGAGTTTGGAGCAGTACTTC. It codes for CASSHLKSLEQYF.

This clone was counted only a few times. This chain links TRBV7-8 with TRBJ2-7; 8 bases map to TRBD2. Germline V gene data show CDR1 as SGHVS and CDR2 as FQNEAQ. This CDR3 has 19 residues. V lost 6 bases and J lost 1; bases outside the gene matches: 20. CDR3 bases: TGTGCCAGCAGACCCCTTCCGGGGTCTGTAGCTAGCGGGTCCTACGAGCAGTACTTC. Translation: CASRPLPGSVASGSYEQYF.

The chain couples TRBV12-5 to TRBJ1-2; 7 bases are shared with TRBD1. CDR3 length equals 16 residues. With 3 bases clipped from V and 3 bases from J, the junction kept 10 bases outside the gene matches. Germline V gene sequence: CDR1 LGHNT, CDR2 FRNRAP. Here the CDR3 DNA reads TGTGCTAGTGGTTTCCCCCCTGGACAGGAGGACTATGGCTACACCTTC. As protein: CASGFPPGQEDYGYTF.

This sequence joins TRBV5-1 and TRBJ2-2; D not certain. Trimming cost V 0 bases and J 2 bases, with 8 bases left between them. Germline V gene data show CDR1 as SGHRS and CDR2 as YFSETQ. The CDR3 contains 15 residues. DNA for the CDR3: TGCGCCAGCAGCTTGGCGTCAGTTAACACCGGGGAGCTGTTTTTT. Amino acid sequence: CASSLASVNTGELFF.

The chain is built from TRBV9 and TRBJ1-3; D not resolved. V was clipped by 1 base and J by 4 bases, with 12 bases between them. The CDR3 has 15 amino acids. Per germline, CDR1 SGDLS and CDR2 YYNGEE. The CDR3 nucleotides read TGTGCCAGCAGCGTAACCGGGTCCTTCGGAAACACCATATATTTT. Its translation: CASSVTGSFGNTIYF.

V usage is TRBV2 and J usage is TRBJ2-7; no clear D gene. The CDR3 is 11 residues long. Looked up from germline, CDR1 is SNHLY and CDR2 is FYNNEI. V was pared by 7 bases and J by 4 bases, with 8 bases between. The CDR3 spells CASTAGYEQYF. DNA for the CDR3: TGTGCCAGCACCGCCGGGTACGAGCAGTACTTC.

V and J are TRBV6-2 or TRBV6-3 and TRBJ2-3; D might be TRBD1 (7 bases). The CDR3 loop spans 16 amino acids. V lost 5 bases and J 2 bases, leaving 17 bases between the germline ends. Germline CDR1 MNHEY, CDR2 SVGEGT. The CDR3: CASSGWAGGPTDTQYF. The CDR3, as DNA: TGTGCCAGCAGTGGGTGGGCAGGGGGGCCCACAGATACGCAGTATTTT.

The chain recombines TRBV18 with TRBJ2-5, with D unclear. In germline, CDR1 is KGHSH, CDR2 LQKENI. This CDR3 has 14 amino acids. Trimming stripped 0 bases from V and 4 bases from J, with 9 bases between. CDR3 coding DNA: TGTGCCAGCTCACCACCGGAGCGTAGAGAGACCCAGTACTTC. It encodes CASSPPERRETQYF.

The table lists this clone with a few counts. The rearrangement joins TRBV10-2 to TRBJ2-7, with unresolved D. The CDR3 covers 12 residues. V lost 6 bases, J lost 2 bases, and 8 bases lay in between. Germline V lookup: CDR1 WSHSY, CDR2 SAAADI. CDR3 DNA sequence: TGCGCCAGCAGCACTGGGCCCTACGAGCAGTACTTC. Encoded protein: CASSTGPYEQYF.

The chain combines TRBV6-2 or TRBV6-3 with TRBJ1-5, with 7 bases lining up with TRBD1. Trimming cost V 6 bases and J 8 bases; bases outside gene matches: 10. In germline, CDR1 is MNHEY, CDR2 SVGEGT. The CDR3 spans 14 residues. As DNA, the CDR3 is TGTGCCAGCAGCATGACAGGGATCAGGGAGCCCCAGCATTTT. Translating it yields CASSMTGIREPQHF.

J is TRBJ2-7 and V is TRBV10-1; the match to TRBD2 covers 11 bases. V lost 0 bases to trimming and J lost 3 bases; unmatched junction nucleotides: 10. This CDR3 comprises 18 residues. Germline-derived CDR1 and CDR2 are WNHNN and SYGVQD (reference sequence). Written as DNA, the CDR3 is TGCGCCAGCAGTGAGTCCTCCTTTTGGGGACTAGCGGACTACGAGCAGTACTTC. Its translation: CASSESSFWGLADYEQYF.

The chain combines TRBV10-2 with TRBJ2-7; 7 bases line up with TRBD1. Germline V gene sequence: CDR1 WSHSY, CDR2 SAAADI. The V segment lost 8 bases and the J segment 6 bases; nucleotides outside the gene matches: 7. CDR3 length: 12 residues. CDR3 sequence: CASGDRALEQYF. In DNA, the CDR3 is TGCGCCAGCGGAGACAGGGCCCTCGAGCAGTACTTC.

In this sample, this clone turned up a few times. The chain combines TRBV5-1 with TRBJ1-3; D possibly corresponds to TRBD1 (5 bases). Germline V gene data show CDR1 as SGHRS and CDR2 as YFSETQ. The germline V and J ends were trimmed by 5 bases and 1 base, with 7 bases remaining between them. The CDR3 has 13 residues. CDR3 region: CASRQGSGNTIYF. The CDR3 nucleotides read TGCGCCAGCAGGCAGGGTTCTGGAAACACCATATATTTT.

The rearrangement uses TRBV27 and TRBJ2-1; the match to TRBD2 covers 14 bases. The CDR3 is made up of 21 amino acids. V trimming: 7 bases; J trimming: 7 bases; junction bases outside the gene matches: 24. Germline V gene lookup returns CDR1 MNHEY and CDR2 SMNVEV (reference sequence). CDR3 in amino acids: CASTLLSSGTSGRRFSNEQFF. CDR3 in DNA: TGTGCCAGCACCCTACTTAGCTCTGGGACTAGCGGGAGACGATTTTCGAATGAGCAGTTCTTC.

The chain employs TRBV21-1 and TRBJ1-1; the D call of TRBD1 is as the table states it, not checked on the DNA. TRBV21-1 is an annotated pseudogene. There are 15 residues in the CDR3. The CDR3 loop is CASSKTGEVNTEAFF. The CDR3 bases are TGTGCCAGCAGCAAAACAGGGGAGGTGAACACTGAAGCTTTCTTT.

The chain joins TRBV6-5 to TRBJ1-5; tentatively, D is TRBD1 (5 bases). CDR3 length: 15 residues. V was cut by 6 bases and J by 2 bases, with 14 bases left in between. The germline V gene encodes CDR1 MNHEY and CDR2 SVGAGI. CDR3 coding DNA: TGTGCCAGCAGACCAACAGGATTGGGCAATCAGCCCCAGCATTTT. Protein product: CASRPTGLGNQPQHF.

The chain carries TRBV30 and TRBJ1-3; the match to TRBD1 covers 7 bases. V dropped 2 bases and J dropped 0; count of bases not matched to a gene: 10. There are 17 residues in the CDR3. Germline V lookup: CDR1 GTSNPN, CDR2 SVGIG (reference sequence). The CDR3 DNA reads TGTGCCTGGAGTCGGGGACAGCCAATAATCTCTGGAAACACCATATATTTT. It translates to CAWSRGQPIISGNTIYF. The full variable domain, completed using reference TRBV30 and TRBJ1-3, is SQTIHQWPATLVQPVGSPLSLECTVEGTSNPNLYWYRQAAGRGLQLLFYSVGIGQISSEVPQNLSASRPQDRQFILSSKKLLLSDSGFYLCAWSRGQPIISGNTIYFGEGSWLTVV.

The V and J genes are TRBV7-9 and TRBJ2-1, with D perhaps matching TRBD1 (6 bases). With 5 bases removed from V and 2 bases from J, the gap between germline ends came to 10 bases. The CDR3 loop spans 14 amino acids. The germline gives CDR1 SEHNR, CDR2 FQNEAQ (reference sequence). The CDR3: CASSLGQTYNEQFF. The CDR3 DNA sequence: TGTGCCAGCAGCCTCGGACAGACCTACAATGAGCAGTTCTTC.

This clone was seen once. The chain joins TRBV7-6 to TRBJ2-7; D gene unclear. The V gene's germline CDR1 is SGHVS and CDR2 FNYEAQ. The CDR3 loop spans 14 amino acids. V lost 1 base and J lost 1, with 8 bases in between. In nucleotides, the CDR3 is TGTGCCAGCAGCTTAGACGCGGAGTCCTACGAGCAGTACTTC. It encodes CASSLDAESYEQYF.

This clone came up a few times. Here the CDR3 DNA reads TGTGCCAGCAGCCAAGAAGACACAGCTTATCAGCCCCAGCATTTT. Its protein is CASSQEDTAYQPQHF. This chain connects TRBV4-2 to TRBJ1-5; D unresolved. Germline values: CDR1 LGHNA, CDR2 YNFKEQ. This CDR3 has 15 amino acids. V lost 0 bases and J lost 5, with 11 bases in between.

The chain is built from TRBV15 and TRBJ1-6; perhaps TRBD1 as D (5 bases). Trimming took 3 bases from V and 9 from J, leaving 9 bases between them. The CDR3 covers 13 residues. From germline, CDR1 is LNHNV and CDR2 YYDKDF (reference sequence). The CDR3 DNA sequence: TGTGCCACCAGCAGGACAGTCACTTCACCCCTCCACTTT. Protein product: CATSRTVTSPLHF.

The rearrangement joins TRBV28 to TRBJ1-4; tentative D call: TRBD1 (6 bases). V lost 11 bases, J lost 0 bases, and 7 bases lay in between. This CDR3 has 12 residues. Germline CDR1 MDHEN, CDR2 SYDVKM. The CDR3 loop reads CAAGATNEKLFF. The CDR3 DNA follows: TGTGCCGCAGGGGCAACTAATGAAAAACTGTTTTTT.